These 11 T cell receptor beta chains were sequenced from one sample in a study of OX40 agonist ivuxolimab in advanced cancers. The repertoire was sequenced with immunoSEQ multiplex PCR; TCRdb's copy has only in-frame clones and lacks some. The top ten hold approximately 2% of the sample, which has 83,000 or so clones, around 86% seen once. Source: CD4+ or CD8+ T cells sorted from blood, taken in a trial of the OX40 agonist ivuxolimab. Receptors originate from an adult with an advanced solid tumor such as melanoma, head and neck, liver or kidney cancer.

The CDR3 here is CASTQQQGAWQPQHF. DNA for the CDR3: TGTGCCAGTACCCAACAACAGGGGGCCTGGCAGCCCCAGCATTTT. The chain is built from TRBV19 and TRBJ1-5; 9 positions agree with TRBD1. The CDR3 is made up of 15 amino acids. Germline V gene lookup returns CDR1 LNHDA and CDR2 SQIVND (reference sequence). Trimming at V came to 7 bases and at J to 7 bases, leaving 11 bases not matched to a gene.

There are a few counts of this clone. V gene TRBV19 combines with J gene TRBJ1-5, with 8 bases that match TRBD1. Germline CDR1 is LNHDA and CDR2 is SQIVND (reference sequence). Trimming took 6 bases from V and 3 from J; bases not matched to a gene: 7. The CDR3 runs 15 residues. The CDR3 region is CASSKGTGLNQPQHF. The CDR3 nucleotides are TGTGCCAGTAGCAAAGGGACAGGTCTCAATCAGCCCCAGCATTTT.

This clone was detected once. This chain links TRBV7-9 with TRBJ1-1, with no clear D. Germline CDR1 and CDR2: SEHNR and FQNEAQ (reference sequence). Trimming took off 5 bases at V and 7 bases at J, with 14 bases between the two ends. The CDR3 has 13 amino acids. CDR3 bases: TGTGCCAGCAGCCTAGGTCAGGAAAGTGAAGCTTTCTTT. Encoded protein: CASSLGQESEAFF.

This chain connects TRBV4-3 to TRBJ1-6; D is unresolved. The germline V gene encodes CDR1 LGHNA and CDR2 YSLEER. The V end lost 0 bases, the J end lost 6 bases, and 12 bases lay between the germline ends. CDR3 length equals 16 residues. CDR3 sequence: CASSQDWRQSNSPLHF. The CDR3 DNA reads TGCGCCAGCAGCCAAGACTGGAGACAAAGTAATTCACCCCTCCACTTT.

The genes are TRBV4-3 and TRBJ1-3; D gene uncertain. The germline V gene has CDR1 LGHNA and CDR2 YSLEER. V was pared by 3 bases and J by 1 base, with 10 bases between. The CDR3 is 15 amino acids. The CDR3 spells CASSQATRSGNTIYF. The DNA for the CDR3 is TGCGCCAGCAGCCAGGCCACGCGATCTGGAAACACCATATATTTT.

This rearrangement joins TRBV6-5 to TRBJ1-3; TRBD1 is a possible D gene (5 bases). The germline gives CDR1 MNHEY, CDR2 SVGAGI. Trimming removed 6 bases from V and 2 bases from J, with 11 bases in between. This CDR3 region has 14 residues. CDR3 in DNA: TGTGCCAGCAGAATAACAGGAACTGGAAACACCATATATTTT. Protein: CASRITGTGNTIYF.

V gene TRBV6-4 combines with J gene TRBJ2-3; 7 positions agree with TRBD2. V lost 5 bases and J lost 5; bases outside the gene matches: 13. From germline, CDR1 is MRHNA and CDR2 SNTAGT. This CDR3 contains 16 residues. The CDR3 DNA sequence: TGTGCCAGCAGTCTTGCCCCTAGCGGAGGAGGAGATACGCAGTATTTT. It encodes CASSLAPSGGGDTQYF.

The V and J genes are TRBV4-3 and TRBJ2-2; possible D gene TRBD2, 7 bases. CDR3 length: 16 residues. V lost 4 bases, J lost 5 bases, and 17 bases lay in between. Germline V gene data show CDR1 as LGHNA and CDR2 as YSLEER. The CDR3 coding sequence is TGCGCCAGCAGCCCCTTGGCGGGGGCGAGGACCGGGGAGCTGTTTTTT. This codes for CASSPLAGARTGELFF.

The CDR3 region has the DNA TGTGCCAGCTGGGCAGGGACTAACTATGGCTACACCTTC. It yields the protein CASWAGTNYGYTF. The chain uses TRBV7-9 and TRBJ1-2; TRBD1 might be the D (5 bases). Trimming cost V 8 bases and J 0 bases, with 10 bases left between them. There are 13 residues in the CDR3. Germline lookup yields CDR1 SEHNR and CDR2 FQNEAQ (reference sequence). Supplemented by reference TRBV7-9 and TRBJ1-2, the full variable domain reads DTGVSQNPRHKITKRGQNVTFRCDPISEHNRLYWYRQTLGQGPEFLTYFQNEAQLEKSRLLSDRFSAERPKGSFSTLEIQRTEQGDSAMYLCASWAGTNYGYTFGSGTRLTVV.

The J gene is TRBJ1-6, the V gene TRBV10-3; possible D gene TRBD1, 5 bases. Trimming took off 6 bases at V and 9 bases at J, with 12 bases between the two ends. The CDR3 extends over 13 amino acids. Germline V gives CDR1 ENHRY, CDR2 SYGVKD. The CDR3 protein is CAIRGTEGSPLHF. CDR3 nucleotides: TGTGCCATCAGGGGGACCGAGGGTTCACCCCTCCACTTT.

The V and J genes are TRBV9 and TRBJ2-1, with 9 bases lining up with TRBD1. Germline loops: CDR1 SGDLS, CDR2 YYNGEE. The junction had 4 bases not matched to a gene; V was cut back by 2 bases and J by 4 bases. The CDR3 consists of 15 residues. The CDR3 here is CASSVGQGPYNEQFF. DNA of the CDR3: TGTGCCAGCAGCGTTGGACAGGGGCCATACAATGAGCAGTTCTTC.